Below, 30 T cell receptor beta chains from the same sample are listed, as sequenced in a study of graft-versus-host responses after intestinal transplantation. Using immunoSEQ multiplex PCR, the repertoire was profiled, and TCRdb retains in-frame clones only, with some absent. The sample holds about 98,000 clones, around 86% seen once. The sequenced sample was PBMCs, obtained 255 days after intestinal transplant. These receptors were taken from a human patient who received an intestinal transplant, so some T cells may come from the graft donor.

This clone was seen just once. The chain combines TRBV6-5 with TRBJ1-2, with D unclear. The CDR3 has 13 residues. The germline V and J ends were trimmed by 7 bases and 5 bases, with 14 bases remaining between them. Germline values: CDR1 MNHEY, CDR2 SVGAGI. The CDR3 loop is CASIGGVPYGYTF. As DNA, the CDR3 is TGTGCCAGCATCGGCGGGGTACCTTATGGCTACACCTTC.

This chain uses TRBV6-1 with TRBJ2-7, with D unclear. The CDR3 is 13 amino acids. Trimming shortened V by 2 bases and J by 2 bases, and 7 bases separated the two germline ends. Germline V CDR1 and CDR2: MNHNS, SASEGT. The CDR3 DNA reads TGTGCCAGCAGTGAAACAGAGACCTACGAGCAGTACTTC. Translation gives CASSETETYEQYF.

Regarding this clone: The DNA is omitted, as the CDR3 cannot be located on it reliably, and the CDR3 follows TCRdb's listing. This chain connects TRBV6-5 to TRBJ2-7; the table's D gene call, TRBD2, was not cross checked with the DNA. Germline V gives CDR1 MNHEY, CDR2 SVGAGI. The CDR3 is 14 residues long, counting both termini. The CDR3 spells CASSSSTGLVEQYV.

V and J are TRBV19 and TRBJ2-3; 7 nucleotides agree with TRBD1. The V gene's germline CDR1 is LNHDA and CDR2 SQIVND (reference sequence). J gave up 0 bases and V 4 bases, and 7 bases lay outside the gene matches. CDR3 length: 16 amino acids. CDR3 loop: CASSRAGDSSTDTQYF. CDR3 sequence (DNA): TGTGCCAGTAGTAGAGCAGGGGACAGCAGCACAGATACGCAGTATTTT.

This chain links TRBV5-5 with TRBJ2-3, with D perhaps matching TRBD1 (7 bases). The CDR3 consists of 16 residues. The ends were cut back, 3 bases at V and 0 bases at J, with 14 bases in the middle. CDR1 and CDR2 (germline): SGHKS, YYEKEE (reference sequence). CDR3: CASSWAGGLSTDTQYF. CDR3 coding DNA: TGTGCCAGCAGCTGGGCAGGGGGGTTGAGCACAGATACGCAGTATTTT.

About this clone itself: The junction differs from germline at one of its ends, possibly a read error. The chain carries TRBV6-1 and TRBJ2-2, with 7 nucleotides matching TRBD1. This CDR3 is built from 15 residues. Per germline, CDR1 MNHNS and CDR2 SASEGT. Written as DNA, the CDR3 is TGTGCCGGCAGCGCGCCCGACAGGGACACCGGGGAGCTGTTTTTT. Its protein is CAGSAPDRDTGELFF.

This chain's CDR3 is CASSSGRAYGYTF. In nucleotides, the CDR3 is TGTGCCAGCAGTAGCGGGAGAGCCTATGGCTACACCTTC. This rearrangement joins TRBV6-1 to TRBJ1-2; D unclear. The CDR3 loop spans 13 amino acids. The V end was cut by 5 bases, the J end by 4 bases, with 11 bases between. CDR1 is MNHNS and CDR2 is SASEGT in the germline V gene.

The gene calls are TRBV28 and TRBJ2-7; D perhaps matches TRBD1 (6 bases). The germline V gene has CDR1 MDHEN and CDR2 SYDVKM. The CDR3 totals 14 residues. Trimming took off 3 bases at V and 2 bases at J, with 11 bases between the two ends. CDR3 coding DNA: TGTGCCAGCAGTTTCAACAGGGCCCCCTACGAGCAGTACTTC. Its translation: CASSFNRAPYEQYF.

J is TRBJ2-1 and V is TRBV7-6; D is ambiguous. This CDR3 contains 17 residues. V lost 5 bases and J lost 2, with 19 bases in between. Germline-derived CDR1 and CDR2 are SGHVS and FNYEAQ. The CDR3 region has the DNA TGTGCCAGCAGCCCCCCCATCCCCATAGCCACCTACAATGAGCAGTTCTTC. Its translation is CASSPPIPIATYNEQFF.

The genes are TRBV7-9 and TRBJ2-7; TRBD2 matches 15 bases. Trimming took 4 bases from V and 3 from J; bases not matched to a gene: 7. Germline V CDR1 and CDR2: SEHNR, FQNEAQ (reference sequence). CDR3 length: 17 residues. The CDR3 protein is CASSSRTSGRAFYEQYF. DNA for the CDR3: TGTGCCAGCAGCTCACGGACTAGCGGGAGGGCCTTCTACGAGCAGTACTTC.

The chain carries TRBV9 and TRBJ1-1; D may be TRBD1 (5 bases). The V gene lost 0 bases and the J gene lost 1 base, with 7 bases spanning the gap. CDR1 is SGDLS and CDR2 is YYNGEE in the germline V gene. The CDR3 length is 14 residues. The CDR3 nucleotides are TGTGCCAGCAGCGTAGCCCAGGGGAACACTGAAGCTTTCTTT. Protein: CASSVAQGNTEAFF.

The chain carries TRBV27 and TRBJ1-5, with TRBD1 as a possible D gene (6 bases). Germline V gene sequence: CDR1 MNHEY, CDR2 SMNVEV (reference sequence). CDR3 length: 16 amino acids. V lost 5 bases to trimming and J lost 2 bases, with 16 bases between them. The CDR3 reads CASSPTGGLGNQPQHF. CDR3 DNA: TGTGCCAGCAGTCCAACGGGGGGCTTGGGCAATCAGCCCCAGCATTTT.

CDR3 loop: CAWRAGPYNEQFF. The CDR3 nucleotides read TGTGCCTGGAGGGCAGGGCCATACAATGAGCAGTTCTTC. The chain couples TRBV30 to TRBJ2-1, with a possible D match to TRBD1 (5 bases). CDR3 length equals 13 residues. Germline assignment: CDR1 GTSNPN and CDR2 SVGIG (reference sequence). The V and J ends lost 3 bases and 4 bases respectively, with 10 bases between them.

The rearrangement joins TRBV11-3 to TRBJ2-1; D is unresolved. Germline assignment: CDR1 SGHNT and CDR2 YENEEA. Trimming cost V 0 bases and J 6 bases, with 9 bases left between them. The CDR3 is made up of 14 amino acids. CDR3 DNA sequence: TGTGCCAGCAGCTTAGATTCCGGCTTCAATGAGCAGTTCTTC. It is translated as CASSLDSGFNEQFF.

This clone was counted a few times. The J gene is TRBJ1-4, the V gene TRBV5-4; D unresolved. Germline CDR1 and CDR2: SGHNT and YYREEE (reference sequence). Deletions cut 7 bases from V and 0 bases from J, with 7 bases between. The CDR3 consists of 13 residues. CDR3 sequence: CASGVATNEKLFF. Written as DNA, the CDR3 is TGTGCCAGCGGGGTTGCAACTAATGAAAAACTGTTTTTT.

The chain has TRBV4-2 and TRBJ2-7, with D uncertain. V gave up 0 bases and J gave up 0 bases, with 9 bases separating them. Germline V CDR1 and CDR2: LGHNA, YNFKEQ. This CDR3 spans 15 amino acids. CDR3 in DNA: TGTGCCAGCAGCCAAGATTGGCGGAGCTCCTACGAGCAGTACTTC. Protein sequence: CASSQDWRSSYEQYF.

V is TRBV14 and J is TRBJ2-2; the D gene is possibly TRBD1 (6 bases). Between the trimmed V and J ends, which lost 4 bases and 2 bases, there was a span of 14 bases. CDR3 length equals 16 residues. CDR1 SGHDN and CDR2 FVKESK come from the germline V gene. CDR3 DNA: TGTGCCAGCAGCCTCCGGCCAGGGGTCAACACCGGGGAGCTGTTTTTT. It specifies CASSLRPGVNTGELFF.

This clone is a singleton in its sample. The rearrangement uses TRBV2 and TRBJ1-6; perhaps TRBD1 as D (6 bases). The V gene lost 2 bases and the J gene lost 10 bases, with 21 bases spanning the gap. The germline gives CDR1 SNHLY, CDR2 FYNNEI. The CDR3 runs to 17 residues. The CDR3 region is CASSENGAGAGFSPLHF. For the CDR3, the DNA is TGTGCCAGCAGTGAAAACGGGGCAGGGGCGGGCTTCTCACCCCTCCACTTT.

This chain links TRBV28 with TRBJ1-2, with D unresolved. V was clipped by 3 bases and J by 2 bases, with 13 bases between them. CDR1 is MDHEN and CDR2 is SYDVKM in the germline V gene. The CDR3 is 15 amino acids. The CDR3 nucleotides read TGTGCCAGCAGTTTTGGCGGGAGCCCCAACTATGGCTACACCTTC. Translated, it gives CASSFGGSPNYGYTF.

The rearrangement joins TRBV6-6 to TRBJ1-1; 7 bases align to TRBD1. Germline assignment: CDR1 MNHNY and CDR2 SVGAGI (reference sequence). Losses at the gene ends were 5 bases for V and 7 bases for J; bases not matched to a gene: 4. This CDR3 spans 12 amino acids. The DNA for the CDR3 is TGTGCCAGCAGTGTGAGGGACAGTGAAGCTTTCTTT. Translating gives CASSVRDSEAFF.

The rearrangement joins TRBV29-1 to TRBJ1-6; 7 bases line up with TRBD1. Trimming removed 4 bases from V and 9 bases from J; junction bases left unmatched: 15. Looked up from germline, CDR1 is SQVTM and CDR2 is ANQGSEA. The CDR3 has 16 residues. The CDR3 here is CSVARQGTGSGSPLHF. The CDR3 region has the DNA TGCAGCGTTGCTCGACAGGGAACAGGATCGGGTTCACCCCTCCACTTT.

The chain is built from TRBV29-1 and TRBJ1-1; 9 nucleotides agree with TRBD1. The CDR3 has 17 residues. With V trimmed by 5 bases and J by 5 bases, 18 bases remained unmatched. CDR1 is SQVTM and CDR2 is ANQGSEA in the germline V gene. The CDR3 region has the DNA TGCAGCGTTCAACTCAGGAAGGACTACGGGACAGGGACTGAAGCTTTCTTT. Protein product: CSVQLRKDYGTGTEAFF.

The V gene is TRBV15, the J gene TRBJ2-5; 12 bases are a match to TRBD2. Germline-derived CDR1 and CDR2 are LNHNV and YYDKDF (reference sequence). CDR3 length: 16 residues. The V gene end was trimmed by 3 bases and the J gene end by 5 bases; junction bases not matched to a gene: 7. CDR3 residues: CATSSRLAGERETQYF. The CDR3 DNA follows: TGTGCCACCAGCAGTAGACTAGCGGGAGAACGGGAGACCCAGTACTTC.

The V and J genes are TRBV14 and TRBJ2-2; TRBD1 is a possible D gene (6 bases). The germline CDR1 and CDR2 sequences are SGHDN and FVKESK. The V end lost 8 bases, the J end lost 4 bases, and 20 bases lay between the germline ends. This CDR3 is 16 amino acids long. The CDR3 reads CASEKTGSRSTGELFF. The CDR3 DNA is TGTGCCAGCGAAAAGACAGGCTCCCGTTCCACCGGGGAGCTGTTTTTT.

The chain uses TRBV29-1 and TRBJ2-5; 7 bases are shared with TRBD1. Germline loops: CDR1 SQVTM, CDR2 ANQGSEA. The CDR3 runs to 12 residues. V was pared by 7 bases and J by 2 bases, with 4 bases of the junction left unmatched. CDR3 DNA sequence: TGCAGCGGGGGACAGTTTCAAGAGACCCAGTACTTC. Protein product: CSGGQFQETQYF.

The V and J genes are TRBV4-2 and TRBJ1-3; no clear D gene. Germline CDR1 is LGHNA and CDR2 is YNFKEQ. This CDR3 has 15 residues. Trimming left V 2 bases short and J 2 bases short, with 10 bases between. CDR3: CASSQRSPAGNTIYF. In DNA form, the CDR3 reads TGTGCCAGCAGCCAAAGATCGCCAGCTGGAAACACCATATATTTT.

V and J are TRBV28 and TRBJ2-3; D ambiguous. Germline V gene data show CDR1 as MDHEN and CDR2 as SYDVKM. V lost 4 bases, J lost 0 bases, and 11 bases lay in between. The CDR3 spans 15 residues. This CDR3 reads CASSSLITSTDTQYF. CDR3 bases: TGTGCCAGCAGTTCGCTCATTACTAGCACAGATACGCAGTATTTT.

This sequence joins TRBV30 and TRBJ2-3; the D call may be TRBD1 or TRBD2 (5 bases each). Germline V gene lookup returns CDR1 GTSNPN and CDR2 SVGIG (reference sequence). The CDR3 has 15 amino acids. V gave up 2 bases and J gave up 1 base, with 13 bases separating them. CDR3 residues: CAWSKGVGGTDTQYF. The CDR3 coding sequence is TGTGCCTGGAGTAAGGGAGTGGGGGGCACAGATACGCAGTATTTT.

The chain links TRBV27 to TRBJ2-7; 8 bases map to TRBD1. This CDR3 region has 14 residues. In germline, CDR1 is MNHEY, CDR2 SMNVEV (reference sequence). V dropped 6 bases and J dropped 6; count of bases not matched to a gene: 10. CDR3 amino acids: CASSLGQGWFEQYF. Here the CDR3 DNA reads TGTGCCAGCAGCCTAGGACAGGGTTGGTTCGAGCAGTACTTC.

The V gene is TRBV10-3, the J gene TRBJ1-2, with 12 nucleotides matching TRBD1. Germline V gene lookup returns CDR1 ENHRY and CDR2 SYGVKD. The CDR3 runs to 15 residues. V lost 2 bases, J lost 6 bases, and 4 bases stayed unmatched. The CDR3 is CAISEPGQGAHGYTF. CDR3 nucleotides: TGTGCCATCAGTGAGCCGGGACAGGGGGCGCATGGCTACACCTTC.